This T cell receptor (beta chain) was found in a study of T cells in Graves' hyperthyroidism and ophthalmopathy. Trimming cost V 1 base and J 1 base, with 10 bases left between them. Germline values: CDR1 LGHDT, CDR2 YNNKEL (reference sequence). The CDR3 is made up of 15 amino acids. What was amplified from RNA transcripts were TCR beta CDR3 regions. Primed by the HTBI set, a first-round RT-PCR was run on the TCR CDR3. TCRdb re-called the multiplex PCR reads with MiXCR, one entry per CDR3 protein. The repertoire consists of a few hundred thousand distinct CDR3 sequences, with approximately 23% occurring once and the leading ten covering 45% to 55%.

The V and J genes are TRBV3-1 and TRBJ1-2; no clear D. The clonotype originates from a woman in her seventies with Graves' ophthalmopathy. Sequences were obtained from blood. CDR3 DNA: TGTGCCAGCAGCCAAGGGTCAGGCAGTAACTATGGCTACACCTTC. Protein sequence: CASSQGSGSNYGYTF.